This TCR beta chain was observed in a study of control samples from healthy donors and cancer patients. Germline loops: CDR1 MGHDK, CDR2 SYGVNS. The CDR3 is 14 residues long. V was shortened by 3 bases and J by 0 bases, with 7 bases between the two germline ends. TCRdb's table, derived via immunoSEQ multiplex PCR, lists solely in-frame clones and lacks some. The sample yields 100,000 to 150,000 clones, roughly 92% seen once. Sequencing used PBMCs. The TCR originated in a man older than 75 with head and neck cancer. V usage is TRBV25-1 and J usage is TRBJ2-3; D may be TRBD2 (6 bases). The DNA of the CDR3 is TGTGCCAGCAGTGATACTAGCAGCACAGATACGCAGTATTTT. Its protein is CASSDTSSTDTQYF.